Sequencing of this TCR beta chain was carried out in a study of T cell responses to AZD1222 COVID-19 vaccine. Clones were read by immunoSEQ multiplex PCR, and TCRdb kept only the in-frame ones, dropping some. Of over 95,000 clones in the sample, roughly 92% are singletons; the top ten hold 8% to 9.5%. This receptor was taken from an adult who received the AZD1222 COVID-19 vaccine. Material: peripheral blood, obtained 28 days after the second AZD1222 dose.

The CDR3 region has the DNA TGTGCCAGCAGTCCTACAGGGGGTAACTATGGCTACACCTTC. Its translation is CASSPTGGNYGYTF. The J gene is TRBJ1-2, the V gene TRBV28, with 8 bases lining up with TRBD1. The CDR3 is 14 residues long. V trimming: 5 bases; J trimming: 1 base; junction bases outside the gene matches: 3. Germline lookup yields CDR1 MDHEN and CDR2 SYDVKM.